The 22 T cell receptor beta chains presented below share a single source sample, sequenced in a study of T cell responses to AZD1222 COVID-19 vaccine. Sequenced by immunoSEQ multiplex PCR; TCRdb stores in-frame clones only, minus some. This table has about 77,000 clones, more than 90% appearing once. Source: peripheral blood, taken 28 days after the second AZD1222 dose. The receptor source for this set is an adult who received the AZD1222 COVID-19 vaccine.

The chain has TRBV6-6 and TRBJ2-1; D is unclear. The germline V gene has CDR1 MNHNY and CDR2 SVGAGI (reference sequence). Trimming stripped 1 base from V and 3 bases from J, with 10 bases between. The CDR3 length is 15 residues. The CDR3, as DNA: TGTGCCAGCAGTTACTTCGGGCTAGACTACAATGAGCAGTTCTTC. Translation gives CASSYFGLDYNEQFF.

The V gene is TRBV29-1, the J gene TRBJ2-7; D call uncertain. V shed 7 bases and J shed 2 bases, with 12 bases lying between them. Germline loops: CDR1 SQVTM, CDR2 ANQGSEA. The CDR3 is 12 amino acids. CDR3 sequence: CSATTFTYEQYF. The CDR3 region has the DNA TGCAGCGCTACGACGTTTACCTACGAGCAGTACTTC.

CDR3 in amino acids: CAIRGLAGGSTGELFF. The CDR3 bases are TGTGCCATCAGGGGGCTAGCGGGAGGAAGCACCGGGGAGCTGTTTTTT. The chain couples TRBV10-3 to TRBJ2-2, with 11 bases fitting TRBD2. The germline gives CDR1 ENHRY, CDR2 SYGVKD. This CDR3 has 16 residues. V shed 6 bases and J 4 bases; nucleotides not matched to a gene: 7.

V gene TRBV5-1 combines with J gene TRBJ2-7; D ambiguous. The germline V gene encodes CDR1 SGHRS and CDR2 YFSETQ. V lost 0 bases to trimming and J lost 6 bases, with 13 bases between them. The CDR3 contains 14 residues. CDR3 amino acids: CASSLAPSLGEQYF. CDR3 coding DNA: TGCGCCAGCAGCTTGGCACCTTCCTTGGGCGAGCAGTACTTC.

V and J are TRBV5-1 and TRBJ1-3, with 7 bases that match TRBD1. Germline V gives CDR1 SGHRS, CDR2 YFSETQ. V shed 4 bases, J shed 0 bases, and the junction held 10 bases outside the gene matches. The CDR3 totals 17 residues. The CDR3 reads CASSVARDSFSGNTIYF. The CDR3 nucleotides read TGCGCCAGCAGCGTTGCCCGGGACAGCTTCTCTGGAAACACCATATATTTT.

This rearrangement joins TRBV3-1 (or the pseudogene TRBV3-2) to TRBJ2-3, with D hard to call. Germline loops: CDR1 LGHDT, CDR2 YNNKEL (reference sequence). The CDR3 has 15 amino acids. Between the trimmed V and J ends, which lost 0 bases and 2 bases, there was a span of 9 bases. This chain's CDR3 is CASSQDSENTDTQYF. The CDR3 DNA is TGTGCCAGCAGCCAAGATTCAGAAAACACAGATACGCAGTATTTT.

The V call is TRBV7-2, the J call TRBJ1-4; D remains ambiguous. CDR1 is SGHTA and CDR2 is FQGNSA in the germline V gene. CDR3 length: 16 residues. The V and J ends lost 1 base and 0 bases respectively, with 9 bases between them. The CDR3 nucleotides read TGTGCCAGCAGCTTAGATGGGCTTCCAACTAATGAAAAACTGTTTTTT. The encoded protein is CASSLDGLPTNEKLFF.

V is TRBV5-1 and J is TRBJ1-2; D ambiguous. The CDR3 covers 15 residues. Trimming cost V 2 bases and J 0 bases, with 11 bases left between them. The germline V gene encodes CDR1 SGHRS and CDR2 YFSETQ. In DNA form, the CDR3 reads TGCGCCAGCAGCTTTTGGCAGACTCCTAACTATGGCTACACCTTC. The encoded protein is CASSFWQTPNYGYTF.

The J gene is TRBJ1-1, the V gene TRBV7-9, with D perhaps matching TRBD1 (6 bases). Trimming left V 5 bases short and J 8 bases short, with 24 bases between. The CDR3 length is 16 residues. Per germline, CDR1 SEHNR and CDR2 FQNEAQ (reference sequence). This CDR3 is CASSPKTGRALREAFF. In DNA form, the CDR3 reads TGTGCCAGCAGCCCGAAGACAGGTAGGGCTTTACGGGAAGCTTTCTTT. Full variable domain (remainder filled in from reference TRBV7-9 and TRBJ1-1): DTGVSQNPRHKITKRGQNVTFRCDPISEHNRLYWYRQTLGQGPEFLTYFQNEAQLEKSRLLSDRFSAERPKGSFSTLEIQRTEQGDSAMYLCASSPKTGRALREAFFGQGTRLTVV.

V usage is TRBV6-6 and J usage is TRBJ2-2; D is unclear. The V end lost 8 bases, the J end lost 4 bases, and 8 bases lay between the germline ends. Germline V gene lookup returns CDR1 MNHNY and CDR2 SVGAGI (reference sequence). The CDR3 spans 12 residues. For the CDR3, the DNA is TGTGCCAGCGTTCCTAGCACCGGGGAGCTGTTTTTT. This codes for CASVPSTGELFF.

J is TRBJ2-5 and V is TRBV10-3; possibly TRBD1 for D (6 bases). The CDR3 totals 13 residues. Germline-derived CDR1 and CDR2 are ENHRY and SYGVKD. Trimming stripped 7 bases from V and 0 bases from J, with 9 bases between. CDR3 coding DNA: TGTGCCATCATGGGACATCACCAAGAGACCCAGTACTTC. It specifies CAIMGHHQETQYF.

This chain uses TRBV7-2 with TRBJ2-1; the D is unclear. V was pared by 3 bases and J by 6 bases, with 9 bases between. Germline assignment: CDR1 SGHTA and CDR2 FQGNSA. The CDR3 contains 13 residues. The CDR3, as DNA: TGTGCCAGCAGCTTTAAAGGGTCCAATGAGCAGTTCTTC. As protein: CASSFKGSNEQFF.

The chain combines TRBV27 with TRBJ2-1, with TRBD2 identical over 11 bases. V shed 6 bases, J shed 8 bases, and the junction held 6 bases outside the gene matches. The CDR3 is 14 amino acids. Germline lookup yields CDR1 MNHEY and CDR2 SMNVEV (reference sequence). The CDR3 DNA follows: TGTGCCAGCAGCGGGACTAGCGGAGGGCATGAGCAGTTCTTC. Its translation: CASSGTSGGHEQFF.

The chain combines TRBV6-2 or TRBV6-3 with TRBJ1-5; D not resolved. This CDR3 contains 16 residues. CDR1 and CDR2 (germline): MNHEY, SVGEGT. V was clipped by 3 bases and J by 0 bases, with 12 bases between them. The CDR3 spells CASSYIIAISNQPQHF. The CDR3 nucleotides read TGTGCCAGCAGTTATATAATAGCAATTAGCAATCAGCCCCAGCATTTT.

The chain recombines TRBV6-5 with TRBJ2-7, with D tentatively TRBD1 (5 bases). Per the germline V gene, CDR1 is MNHEY and CDR2 is SVGAGI. This CDR3 is 14 amino acids long. V lost 7 bases, J lost 6 bases, and 19 bases lay in between. CDR3 loop: CASKDGQAPTEQYF. In DNA, the CDR3 is TGTGCCAGCAAGGATGGACAAGCCCCCACCGAGCAGTACTTC.

The V and J genes are TRBV3-1 (or the pseudogene TRBV3-2) and TRBJ1-2; perhaps TRBD1 as D (5 bases). V was trimmed by 1 base and J by 5 bases, leaving 17 bases between them. Germline-derived CDR1 and CDR2 are LGHDT and YNNKEL (reference sequence). This CDR3 is 16 amino acids long. The CDR3 region is CASSQVQGFLSYGYTF. The CDR3 DNA follows: TGTGCCAGCAGCCAAGTGCAGGGTTTCCTTTCTTATGGCTACACCTTC.

This chain joins TRBV7-9 and TRBJ1-6; D uncertain. Germline values: CDR1 SEHNR, CDR2 FQNEAQ (reference sequence). There are 17 residues in the CDR3. V was clipped by 5 bases and J by 6 bases, with 20 bases between them. The CDR3 sequence: CASSPALELPGNSPLHF. For the CDR3, the DNA is TGTGCCAGCAGCCCGGCCTTGGAGTTGCCGGGTAATTCACCCCTCCACTTT.

This chain connects TRBV18 to TRBJ2-2, with TRBD1 matching 9 bases. The V gene's germline CDR1 is KGHSH and CDR2 LQKENI. The V gene end was trimmed by 6 bases and the J gene end by 2 bases; junction bases not matched to a gene: 4. The CDR3 spans 15 residues. CDR3 in amino acids: CASSLQGANTGELFF. CDR3 DNA: TGTGCCAGCTCGCTACAGGGGGCTAACACCGGGGAGCTGTTTTTT.

This chain joins TRBV2 and TRBJ1-2, with a weak D call TRBD1 (6 bases). The CDR3 runs to 14 residues. V was trimmed by 4 bases and J by 7 bases, leaving 16 bases between them. Germline V gene sequence: CDR1 SNHLY, CDR2 FYNNEI. CDR3: CASSGTQGLGGYTF. CDR3 DNA sequence: TGTGCCAGCAGTGGTACTCAGGGGTTAGGTGGCTACACCTTC.

The rearrangement uses TRBV2 and TRBJ2-7; 10 nucleotides match TRBD1. The V segment lost 6 bases and the J segment 2 bases; nucleotides outside the gene matches: 7. Germline V gene data show CDR1 as SNHLY and CDR2 as FYNNEI. The CDR3 loop spans 15 amino acids. CDR3 residues: CASSRDRGETYEQYF. The CDR3, as DNA: TGTGCCAGCAGCCGGGACAGGGGTGAAACCTACGAGCAGTACTTC.

The gene calls are TRBV12-5 and TRBJ2-7; 14 nucleotides agree with TRBD2. After removal of 6 bases from V and 5 bases from J, the junction contained 12 bases not matched to a gene. Germline V CDR1 and CDR2: LGHNT, FRNRAP. The CDR3 is made up of 17 amino acids. CDR3 sequence: CASGSMGLAGAIHEQYF. As DNA, the CDR3 is TGTGCTAGTGGCTCAATGGGACTAGCGGGAGCAATCCACGAGCAGTACTTC.

This clone occurred once. The chain joins TRBV18 to TRBJ1-2; no firm D call. The CDR3 is 13 residues long. Germline V lookup: CDR1 KGHSH, CDR2 LQKENI. Trimming cost V 3 bases and J 1 base, with 6 bases left between them. For the CDR3, the DNA is TGTGCCAGCTCACCGACGAGTAACTATGGCTACACCTTC. Amino acid sequence: CASSPTSNYGYTF.